The rows below give T cell receptor beta chains drawn from one sample of a study of shared T cell receptors in the human thymus. Clones were sequenced by immunoSEQ multiplex PCR, and TCRdb holds only the in-frame ones, with some missing. The sample has some 760,000 clones; 80% to 90% are singletons. These data were also reused for a study on human thymus T cells.

Sequencing was done on a sample of thymocytes. Receptor source: a girl under three years old with a congenital heart defect. CDR3s include the opening cysteine and the closing phenylalanine or tryptophan. A D gene is named only where the DNA matches it firmly. Clone size, where shown, is once, few, many, or a class for clones that have expanded.

.	TRBV4-3	TRBJ2-1	TRBD1	TGCGCCAGCAGCCCAGCGGGACAGGGGTTTATAAATGAGCAGTTCTTC	CASSPAGQGFINEQFF
few	TRBV4-1	TRBJ1-4	TRBD1	TGCGCCAGCAGCCAAGACCATTTTGTGGGCAGGGGGCCGCTAGCAACTAATGAAAAACTGTTTTTT	CASSQDHFVGRGPLATNEKLFF
.	TRBV5-6	TRBJ1-1	TRBD1	TGTGCCAGCAGCGGAGGGACAGGAGTATGGGGTAGCTCTGAAGCTTTCTTT	CASSGGTGVWGSSEAFF
.	TRBV5-6	TRBJ1-2	.	TGTGCCACCCAGGGACACGGGGATAACTATGGCTACACCTTC	CATQGHGDNYGYTF
.	TRBV6-4	TRBJ2-7	.	TGTGCCAGCAGTGCTTTGCCCAGGGGGGTGGACGAGCAGTACTTC	CASSALPRGVDEQYF
.	TRBV4-1	TRBJ2-7	TRBD1	TGCGCCAGCAGCCAAGGGACAGGGGGCTGGGAGCAGTACTTC	CASSQGTGGWEQYF
.	TRBV6-1	TRBJ1-2	TRBD1	TGTGCCAGCAGAGGACAGGGGGCCACACACTATGGCTACACCTTC	CASRGQGATHYGYTF
.	TRBV18	TRBJ1-2	.	TGTGCCAGCTCACCCTGGTTACAGGGAGATTCCTATGGCTACACCTTC	CASSPWLQGDSYGYTF
once	TRBV12-5	TRBJ1-1	.	TGTGCTAAAATCTCCGGGGGGGCCTACACTGAAGCTTTCTTT	CAKISGGAYTEAFF
.	TRBV7-6	TRBJ2-1	.	TGTGCCAGCAGTCTACAGGGTCTCTATAGGAATGAGCAGTTCTTC	CASSLQGLYRNEQFF
.	TRBV28	TRBJ2-5	.	TGTGCCAGCAGTTTAGTAGTGGCTAGCGCCAGTCGAGAGACCCAGTACTTC	CASSLVVASASRETQYF
.	TRBV11-2	TRBJ1-2	.	TGTGCCAGCAGCGGGGCACCTCCTAACTATGGCTACACCTTC	CASSGAPPNYGYTF
few	TRBV5-6	TRBJ1-1	.	TGTGCCAGCAGCTCGATGACACAGGGATTTCGGAACACTGAAGCTTTCTTT	CASSSMTQGFRNTEAFF
.	TRBV4-3	TRBJ2-1	TRBD1	TGCGCCAGCAGCCAAGCAAAAGAAACCGGGACAGGGGGCAACAATGAGCAGTTCTTC	CASSQAKETGTGGNNEQFF
.	TRBV9	TRBJ1-2	TRBD1	TGTGCCAGCAGCATTCCAGGGGGTAATGGCTACACCTTC	CASSIPGGNGYTF
.	TRBV6-5	TRBJ1-1	.	TGTGCCAGCAGTTACGACTGTTTAAATGAAGCTTTCTTT	CASSYDCLNEAFF
.	TRBV11-2	TRBJ2-7	.	TGTGCCAGCAGCCCTCGGACCAGTAGGCGGACTAAAAACTACGAGCAGTACTTC	CASSPRTSRRTKNYEQYF
.	TRBV12-5	TRBJ2-7	TRBD1	TGTGCTAGTGGTTCCGGGACAGGGAGGTACGAGCAGTACTTC	CASGSGTGRYEQYF
.	TRBV11-3	TRBJ2-6	.	TGTGCCAGCAGCTTGGGCCCGAAGTCAAGCTCTGGGGCCAACGTCCTGACTTTC	CASSLGPKSSSGANVLTF
.	TRBV11-2	TRBJ2-7	.	TGTGCCAGCAGCTTAGCCGGACAGCTCTTCTACGAGCAGTACTTC	CASSLAGQLFYEQYF
.	TRBV7-6	TRBJ1-1	TRBD1	TGTGCCAGCAGCTTTTACCCCCGAGATAAACAGGGGGCGCTGGGTTGGGCTTTCTTT	CASSFYPRDKQGALGWAFF
once	TRBV27	TRBJ2-3	TRBD2	TGTGCCAGCAAAATTCCTGGGCTAGCGGACACAGATACGCAGTATTTT	CASKIPGLADTDTQYF